This entry concerns a single T cell receptor (beta chain). The target antigen is unknown. Using immunoSEQ multiplex PCR, the repertoire was profiled, and TCRdb retains in-frame clones only, with some absent. The sample consists of 30,000 to 45,000 clones, about 90% of them appearing once. Per the germline V gene, CDR1 is LNHDA and CDR2 is SQIVND (reference sequence). Trimming took 3 bases from V and 5 from J, leaving 14 bases between them. The CDR3 runs to 15 residues. The data derive from a study of OX40 agonist ivuxolimab in advanced cancers. Study-level points and caveats: Both blood CD4+ and CD8+ T cells showed clonal growth by week 6 at 0.1 to 3.0 mg/kg.

V and J are TRBV19 and TRBJ1-5; D is perhaps TRBD1 (5 bases). This TCR was recovered from an adult with an advanced solid tumor such as melanoma, head and neck, liver or kidney cancer. This specimen consisted of CD4+ or CD8+ T cells sorted from blood, obtained in a trial of the OX40 agonist ivuxolimab. CDR3 sequence reads: CASSIGQGMDQPQHF. CDR3 DNA sequence: TGTGCCAGTAGTATCGGGCAGGGAATGGATCAGCCCCAGCATTTT.